This entry features one T cell receptor beta chain sequence. This sample stems from a study of technical replicates of blood from a few donors. Data came from immunoSEQ multiplex PCR; TCRdb stores just in-frame clones and leaves some out. The sample shows about 70,000 clones, approximately 96% of them seen only once. The CDR3 covers 12 residues. Trimming took 5 bases from V and 9 from J, leaving 10 bases between them. Looked up from germline, CDR1 is MDHEN and CDR2 is SYDVKM. The receptor was derived from a human donor in good health. The sequenced sample consisted of T cells isolated from PBMCs. The V gene is TRBV28, the J gene TRBJ2-2; tentative D call: TRBD2 (6 bases). Here the CDR3 reads CASSVGLRELFF. For the CDR3, the DNA is TGTGCCAGCAGTGTGGGACTGCGGGAGCTGTTTTTT.